These 27 T cell receptor beta chains originate from one sample sequenced in a study of T cell responses to AZD1222 COVID-19 vaccine. Profiled with immunoSEQ multiplex PCR; TCRdb holds only in-frame clones, not every one. The sample holds 130,000 to 150,000 clones, 80% to 95% seen once. The starting material was peripheral blood, obtained on day 0 of AZD1222 vaccination. These receptors were obtained from an adult in good health.

This sequence joins TRBV2 and TRBJ2-1, with 11 nucleotides matching TRBD2. CDR3 size: 13 residues. J gave up 6 bases and V 11 bases, and 6 bases lay outside the gene matches. The germline V gene encodes CDR1 SNHLY and CDR2 FYNNEI. The CDR3 loop is CAGGLAEINEQFF. The CDR3 bases are TGTGCCGGGGGACTAGCGGAGATCAATGAGCAGTTCTTC.

The chain combines TRBV11-2 with TRBJ1-1; D is unresolved. V lost 1 base, J lost 2 bases, and 17 bases lay in between. The CDR3 loop spans 17 amino acids. Germline V CDR1 and CDR2: SGHAT, FQNNGV. CDR3 nucleotide sequence: TGTGCCAGCAGCTTAGGTCTACGTGGGCGGATCAACACTGAAGCTTTCTTT. The encoded protein is CASSLGLRGRINTEAFF. The complete variable domain, with remaining parts taken from reference TRBV11-2 and TRBJ1-1, reads EAGVAQSPRYKIIEKRQSVAFWCNPISGHATLYWYQQILGQGPKLLIQFQNNGVVDDSQLPKDRFSAERLKGVDSTLKIQPAKLEDSAVYLCASSLGLRGRINTEAFFGQGTRLTVV.

CDR3 amino acids: CASSPTGQGPYGYTF. CDR3 nucleotide sequence: TGTGCCAGCAGTCCGACGGGACAGGGGCCCTATGGCTACACCTTC. V gene TRBV6-5 combines with J gene TRBJ1-2, with 10 bases that match TRBD1. Germline V lookup: CDR1 MNHEY, CDR2 SVGAGI. CDR3 size: 15 residues. J was trimmed by 4 bases and V by 5 bases; bases with no gene match: 7.

V is TRBV2 and J is TRBJ2-7, with D uncertain. Germline CDR1 is SNHLY and CDR2 is FYNNEI. CDR3 size: 13 residues. V lost 2 bases and J 2 bases, leaving 7 bases between the germline ends. The CDR3: CASSERPTYEQYF. Here the CDR3 DNA reads TGTGCCAGCAGTGAACGCCCTACCTACGAGCAGTACTTC.

This chain links TRBV2 with TRBJ2-3; no clear D gene. Trimming shortened V by 7 bases and J by 0 bases, and 11 bases separated the two germline ends. Germline CDR1 SNHLY, CDR2 FYNNEI. The CDR3 length is 14 residues. The CDR3 protein is CASTEQSSTDTQYF. CDR3 coding DNA: TGTGCCAGCACCGAACAGAGTAGCACAGATACGCAGTATTTT.

As DNA, the CDR3 is TGTGCCAGCAGTGACTCCACTAGCGGTTACAATGAGCAGTTCTTC. Protein sequence: CASSDSTSGYNEQFF. The chain joins TRBV6-4 to TRBJ2-1; 8 bases are shared with TRBD2. CDR1 is MRHNA, CDR2 SNTAGT, per germline. CDR3 length: 15 residues. V lost 0 bases and J lost 4; bases outside the gene matches: 2.

This chain links TRBV3-1 (or the pseudogene TRBV3-2) with TRBJ2-7; D perhaps matches TRBD1 (6 bases). Trimming removed 3 bases from V and 4 bases from J, with 13 bases in between. Germline V lookup: CDR1 LGHDT, CDR2 YNNKEL (reference sequence). This CDR3 contains 14 residues. CDR3 in DNA: TGTGCCAGCAGCCAGGGCAACAGGGTTTACGAGCAGTACTTC. This codes for CASSQGNRVYEQYF.

This sequence joins TRBV6-5 and TRBJ2-5; D is ambiguous. CDR3 length: 14 residues. Trimming left V 2 bases short and J 0 bases short, with 7 bases between. Germline V gene sequence: CDR1 MNHEY, CDR2 SVGAGI. In DNA, the CDR3 is TGTGCCAGCAGTTACGGGCAGAACCAAGAGACCCAGTACTTC. Protein: CASSYGQNQETQYF.

The chain couples TRBV28 to TRBJ1-1; perhaps TRBD1 as D (6 bases). The CDR3 spans 15 residues. Trimming took off 6 bases at V and 6 bases at J, with 20 bases between the two ends. Germline V gives CDR1 MDHEN, CDR2 SYDVKM. CDR3 DNA sequence: TGTGCCAGCAGCCTCCCCCACCGGGGGCGTGCTGAAGCTTTCTTT. Protein sequence: CASSLPHRGRAEAFF. The complete variable domain, with remaining parts taken from reference TRBV28 and TRBJ1-1, reads DVKVTQSSRYLVKRTGEKVFLECVQDMDHENMFWYRQDPGLGLRLIYFSYDVKMKEKGDIPEGYSVSREKKERFSLILESASTNQTSMYLCASSLPHRGRAEAFFGQGTRLTVV.

The chain carries TRBV2 and TRBJ1-4; D may be TRBD1 (5 bases). Trimming took off 7 bases at V and 7 bases at J, with 16 bases between the two ends. From germline, CDR1 is SNHLY and CDR2 FYNNEI. CDR3 size: 14 residues. The CDR3 reads CASKDEGAREKLFF. In DNA, the CDR3 is TGTGCCAGCAAGGACGAAGGGGCGCGTGAAAAACTGTTTTTT.

The chain links TRBV18 to TRBJ1-5; a possible D gene is TRBD1 (5 bases). The CDR3 consists of 17 residues. Germline V gene data show CDR1 as KGHSH and CDR2 as LQKENI. V lost 2 bases and J 0 bases, leaving 14 bases between the germline ends. This chain's CDR3 is CASSPYRDGHSNQPQHF. The CDR3 DNA follows: TGTGCCAGCTCACCATATCGGGACGGGCATAGCAATCAGCCCCAGCATTTT.

The J gene is TRBJ1-2, the V gene TRBV21-1. TRBV21-1 is assigned pseudogene status. The CDR3 is 20 amino acids. The CDR3 is CASRTCKYIRETVYGYGYTF. CDR3 coding DNA: TGTGCCAGCAGAACATGCAAATATATCAGGGAGACCGTCTACGGTTATGGCTACACCTTC.

The sample holds a few counts of this clone. The chain is built from TRBV6-5 and TRBJ1-6; a weak D match, TRBD1 (5 bases). This CDR3 spans 15 amino acids. Germline loops: CDR1 MNHEY, CDR2 SVGAGI. V gave up 6 bases and J gave up 5 bases, with 14 bases separating them. The CDR3 region is CASRYRDGDNSPLHF. CDR3 in DNA: TGTGCCAGCAGATACCGGGACGGGGATAATTCACCCCTCCACTTT.

V gene TRBV29-1 combines with J gene TRBJ1-3; the D is unclear. CDR1 SQVTM and CDR2 ANQGSEA come from the germline V gene. With 6 bases removed from V and 0 bases from J, the gap between germline ends came to 18 bases. This CDR3 is 16 amino acids long. The CDR3: CSVTTRDTDSGNTIYF. As DNA, the CDR3 is TGCAGCGTCACCACTCGCGACACAGACTCTGGAAACACCATATATTTT.

The chain is built from TRBV6-1 and TRBJ1-5, with TRBD1 identical over 8 bases. CDR1 MNHNS and CDR2 SASEGT come from the germline V gene. CDR3 size: 15 residues. V was clipped by 3 bases and J by 7 bases; unmatched bases: 8. The CDR3, as DNA: TGTGCCAGCAGTGATCAGGGGGCAAGTGGACAGCCCCAGCATTTT. It yields the protein CASSDQGASGQPQHF.

This clone was counted between two and nine times. The chain carries TRBV2 and TRBJ1-1; the D gene is possibly TRBD1 (5 bases). This CDR3 spans 13 amino acids. CDR1 SNHLY and CDR2 FYNNEI come from the germline V gene. V lost 7 bases and J 1 base, leaving 10 bases between the germline ends. DNA of the CDR3: TGTGCCAGCACCGTGCAGGGGAACACTGAAGCTTTCTTT. It is translated as CASTVQGNTEAFF.

The chain combines TRBV19 with TRBJ2-6; 9 nucleotides agree with TRBD1. Losses at the gene ends were 10 bases for V and 5 bases for J; bases not matched to a gene: 9. Germline V gene sequence: CDR1 LNHDA, CDR2 SQIVND (reference sequence). This CDR3 region has 15 residues. The CDR3 protein is CATTDRGGRANVLTF. CDR3 sequence (DNA): TGTGCCACTACCGACAGGGGGGGACGGGCCAACGTCCTGACTTTC.

In nucleotides, the CDR3 is TGTGCCAGCGGACTGAACACCGGGGAGCTGTTTTTT. Amino acid sequence: CASGLNTGELFF. The chain has TRBV2 and TRBJ2-2, with D perhaps TRBD2 (5 bases). Trimming removed 8 bases from V and 1 base from J, with 5 bases in between. This CDR3 contains 12 residues. CDR1 and CDR2 from the germline V gene are SNHLY and FYNNEI.

The chain links TRBV11-1 to TRBJ1-2, with D possibly TRBD1 on 5 matching bases. Germline assignment: CDR1 SGHAT and CDR2 FQDESV (reference sequence). V shed 3 bases and J shed 6 bases, with 11 bases lying between them. CDR3 length: 13 residues. The CDR3: CASSLTEEHGYTF. Here the CDR3 DNA reads TGTGCCAGCAGCTTGACAGAGGAGCATGGCTACACCTTC. Full variable domain (outside the CDR3, taken from reference TRBV11-1 and TRBJ1-2): EAEVAQSPRYKITEKSQAVAFWCDPISGHATLYWYRQILGQGPELLVQFQDESVVDDSQLPKDRFSAERLKGVDSTLKIQPAELGDSAMYLCASSLTEEHGYTFGSGTRLTVV.

The gene calls are TRBV5-5 and TRBJ2-5; TRBD1 might be the D (5 bases). Deletions cut 0 bases from V and 2 bases from J, with 14 bases between. CDR1 SGHKS and CDR2 YYEKEE come from the germline V gene (reference sequence). The CDR3 extends over 16 amino acids. CDR3 in DNA: TGTGCCAGCAGCTTGGTAGGTAGGGGCGGACAAGAGACCCAGTACTTC. It encodes CASSLVGRGGQETQYF. The variable domain in full, with the rest retrieved from reference TRBV5-5 and TRBJ2-5, is DAGVTQSPTHLIKTRGQQVTLRCSPISGHKSVSWYQQVLGQGPQFIFQYYEKEERGRGNFPDRFSARQFPNYSSELNVNALLLGDSALYLCASSLVGRGGQETQYFGPGTRLLVL.

The V and J genes are TRBV5-1 and TRBJ2-5; 9 bases agree with TRBD1. V gave up 4 bases and J gave up 3 bases; unmatched junction bases: 4. The CDR3 contains 14 residues. Germline V CDR1 and CDR2: SGHRS, YFSETQ. CDR3 DNA: TGCGCCAGCAGCACCGGGACAGGGAAAGAGACCCAGTACTTC. It translates to CASSTGTGKETQYF.

CDR3 in DNA: TGTGCCAGCAGCCGGGGTGTGACCTACAATGAGCAGTTCTTC. This gives the protein CASSRGVTYNEQFF. This chain connects TRBV3-1 (or the pseudogene TRBV3-2) to TRBJ2-1, with unresolved D. This CDR3 is built from 14 residues. The germline V gene encodes CDR1 LGHDT and CDR2 YNNKEL (reference sequence). V lost 4 bases, J lost 2 bases, and 9 bases lay in between.

This chain links TRBV5-1 with TRBJ2-7; the D is unclear. V was pared by 0 bases and J by 3 bases, with 7 bases between. Germline V gene sequence: CDR1 SGHRS, CDR2 YFSETQ. The CDR3 totals 13 residues. CDR3 in amino acids: CASSLVPIYEQYF. In DNA form, the CDR3 reads TGCGCCAGCAGCTTGGTACCTATCTACGAGCAGTACTTC.

This clone was counted once. The gene calls are TRBV27 and TRBJ2-2; 10 bases fit TRBD2. The germline gives CDR1 MNHEY, CDR2 SMNVEV (reference sequence). Trimming removed 6 bases from V and 5 bases from J; junction bases left unmatched: 6. The CDR3 length is 15 residues. CDR3 nucleotide sequence: TGTGCCAGCAGCCCCGGGACTAGCGATACCGGGGAGCTGTTTTTT. The encoded protein is CASSPGTSDTGELFF.

The chain employs TRBV3-1 (or the pseudogene TRBV3-2) and TRBJ2-2, with a possible D match to TRBD1 (6 bases). V was shortened by 3 bases and J by 1 base, with 9 bases between the two germline ends. The V gene's germline CDR1 is LGHDT and CDR2 YNNKEL (reference sequence). The CDR3 consists of 15 residues. Written as DNA, the CDR3 is TGTGCCAGCAGCCAGGACAGATTGAACACCGGGGAGCTGTTTTTT. Translating gives CASSQDRLNTGELFF.

The gene calls are TRBV6-5 and TRBJ2-7; 8 positions match TRBD2. The germline V gene has CDR1 MNHEY and CDR2 SVGAGI. After removal of 7 bases from V and 6 bases from J, the junction contained 8 bases not matched to a gene. The CDR3 totals 13 residues. CDR3 region: CASTHGGAGEQYF. Here the CDR3 DNA reads TGTGCCAGCACCCACGGGGGGGCGGGCGAGCAGTACTTC.

The chain is built from TRBV19 and TRBJ2-5, with TRBD1 matching over 9 bases. The CDR3 has 15 residues. Germline loops: CDR1 LNHDA, CDR2 SQIVND (reference sequence). Germline trimming cut 6 bases from V and 4 bases from J; bases unmatched to any gene: 9. The CDR3 protein is CASSRGTGISETQYF. CDR3 DNA: TGTGCCAGTAGCCGAGGGACAGGGATATCAGAGACCCAGTACTTC.